This TCR beta chain is from a study of OX40 agonist ivuxolimab in advanced cancers. This CDR3 is 15 amino acids long. Germline lookup yields CDR1 MNHGY and CDR2 SVAAGI. V was pared by 1 base and J by 12 bases, with 21 bases between. Profiling relied on immunoSEQ multiplex PCR, and the TCRdb table lists in-frame clones only, not all of them. Among around 95,000 clones listed, roughly 90% were seen once. The source material was CD4+ or CD8+ T cells sorted from blood, sampled in a trial of the OX40 agonist ivuxolimab. The clonotype was recovered from an adult with an advanced solid tumor such as melanoma, head and neck, liver or kidney cancer. The genes are TRBV6-9 and TRBJ1-1; D gene uncertain. The CDR3: CASSYWAEPQAPPFF. For the CDR3, the DNA is TGTGCCAGCAGTTATTGGGCCGAGCCACAAGCACCTCCTTTCTTT.